This T cell receptor beta chain is drawn from a study of human T cells and chemical hapten exposure. CDR3 length: 15 amino acids. Between the trimmed V and J ends, which lost 4 bases and 7 bases, there was a span of 19 bases. Germline V lookup: CDR1 MNHEY, CDR2 SVGAGI. As for time point: patch test 1, 2 weeks after DPC sensitization. Treatment defined: therapeutic diphenylcyclopropenone sensitization with weekly scalp DPC. The study drew its donors from alopecia patients who were 18 to 70 years old and suitable for DPC. TCRdb used MiXCR to reprocess the RACE reads, holding one entry per CDR3 protein. The sample shows roughly 70,000 distinct CDR3 sequences, over 7.5% of them seen only once.

The chain uses TRBV6-5 and TRBJ1-2, with D unclear. The sequence was collected from a woman aged 40 to 50 with alopecia areata. Some clones in this sample may be carry-over from other donors' samples. The specimen comprised whole blood, sampled in connection with sensitization to the hapten diphenylcyclopropenone (DPC). CDR3 in amino acids: CASSSPDSAVPGYTF. CDR3 nucleotides: TGTGCCAGCAGTTCTCCCGACTCCGCAGTCCCTGGCTACACCTTC.